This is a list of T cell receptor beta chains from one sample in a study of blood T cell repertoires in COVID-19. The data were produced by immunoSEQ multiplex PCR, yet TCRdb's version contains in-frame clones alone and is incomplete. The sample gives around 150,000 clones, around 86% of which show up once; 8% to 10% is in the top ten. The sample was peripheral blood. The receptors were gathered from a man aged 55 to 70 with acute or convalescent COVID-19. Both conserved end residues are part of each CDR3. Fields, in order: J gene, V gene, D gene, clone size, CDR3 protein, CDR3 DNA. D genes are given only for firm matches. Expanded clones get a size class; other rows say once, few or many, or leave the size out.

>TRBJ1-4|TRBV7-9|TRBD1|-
CASSTGQGQSEKLFF
TGTGCCAGCAGCACCGGACAGGGCCAAAGTGAAAAACTGTTTTTT
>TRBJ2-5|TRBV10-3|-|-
CAISERGGQETQYF
TGTGCCATCAGTGAAAGGGGGGGACAAGAGACCCAGTACTTC
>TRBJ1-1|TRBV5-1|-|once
CASSLRAQSVMNTEAFF
TGCGCCAGCAGCCTCAGGGCGCAGTCTGTCATGAACACTGAAGCTTTCTTT
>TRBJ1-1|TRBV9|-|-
CASSPNIMNTEAFF
TGTGCCAGCAGCCCCAACATCATGAACACTGAAGCTTTCTTT
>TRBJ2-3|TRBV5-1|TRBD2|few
CASSYALAGGADTQYF
TGCGCCAGCAGCTACGCCCTAGCGGGAGGCGCAGATACGCAGTATTTT
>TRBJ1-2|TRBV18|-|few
CASSTRRGSEGYTF
TGTGCCAGCTCTACGCGTCGGGGGTCTGAGGGCTACACCTTC
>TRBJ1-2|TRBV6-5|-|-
CASSYSGGNYGYTF
TGTGCCAGCAGTTACTCTGGAGGGAACTATGGCTACACCTTC
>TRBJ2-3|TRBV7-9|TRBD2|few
CASSYGTSGSPTNTQYF
TGTGCCAGCAGCTACGGGACTAGCGGGAGCCCCACGAACACGCAGTATTTT
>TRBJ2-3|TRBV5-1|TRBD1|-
CASSLVLTGGADTQYF
TGCGCCAGCAGCTTGGTCTTAACAGGGGGCGCAGATACGCAGTATTTT
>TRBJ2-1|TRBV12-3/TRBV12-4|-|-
CASSSRRDNEQFF
TGTGCCAGCAGTTCCAGGCGGGACAATGAGCAGTTCTTC
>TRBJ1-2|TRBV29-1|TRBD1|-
CSARTGEAYGYTF
TGCAGCGCAAGGACAGGGGAGGCCTATGGCTACACCTTC
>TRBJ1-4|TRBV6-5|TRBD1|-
CASSRDRANEKLFF
TGTGCCAGCAGCAGGGACAGAGCGAATGAAAAACTGTTTTTT
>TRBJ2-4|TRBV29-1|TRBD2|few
CSVDGLAGGLKNIQYF
TGCAGCGTTGATGGCTTAGCGGGAGGGTTGAAAAACATTCAGTACTTC
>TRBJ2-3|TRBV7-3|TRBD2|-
CASSSAGGPTDTQYF
TGTGCCAGCAGCTCAGCGGGAGGGCCCACAGATACGCAGTATTTT
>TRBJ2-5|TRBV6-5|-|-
CASSYPGSQETQYF
TGTGCCAGCAGTTACCCGGGATCCCAAGAGACCCAGTACTTC
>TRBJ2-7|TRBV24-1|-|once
CATRWAGLIPSYEQYF
TGTGCCACCAGGTGGGCAGGGCTAATACCCTCCTACGAGCAGTACTTC
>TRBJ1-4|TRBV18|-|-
CASSPLGPSTNEKLFF
TGTGCCAGCTCACCCTTGGGCCCATCAACTAATGAAAAACTGTTTTTT
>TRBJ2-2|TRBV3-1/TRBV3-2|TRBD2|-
CASSHQGGRGGELFF
TGTGCCAGCAGCCACCAAGGCGGGAGAGGCGGGGAGCTGTTTTTT
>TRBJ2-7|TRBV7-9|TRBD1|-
CASSLVVTGTSYEQYF
TGTGCCAGCAGCTTAGTCGTGACAGGGACCTCCTACGAGCAGTACTTC
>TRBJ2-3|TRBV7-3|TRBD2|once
CASTGLAGSGGF
TGTGCCAGCACTGGGCTAGCGGGGTCGGGCGGTTTT
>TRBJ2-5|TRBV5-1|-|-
CAIPGRSRYWTQYF
TGCGCCATCCCGGGAAGGTCAAGATATTGGACCCAGTACTTC
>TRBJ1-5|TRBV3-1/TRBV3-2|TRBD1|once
CASSQSDRGLDQPQHF
TGTGCCAGCAGCCAATCAGACAGGGGGCTTGATCAGCCCCAGCATTTT
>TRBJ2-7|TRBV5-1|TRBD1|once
CASSVGTGTTYEQYF
TGCGCCAGCAGTGTCGGGACAGGGACTACCTACGAGCAGTACTTC
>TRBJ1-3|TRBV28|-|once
CASIGAGTGNTIYF
TGTGCCAGCATCGGAGCGGGTACTGGAAACACCATATATTTT
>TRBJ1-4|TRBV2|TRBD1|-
CASTRDREINEKLFF
TGTGCCAGCACACGGGACAGGGAGATTAATGAAAAACTGTTTTTT
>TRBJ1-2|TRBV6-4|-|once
CASSESYRASSGYTF
TGTGCCAGCAGTGAGTCCTACAGGGCCAGTAGTGGCTACACCTTC
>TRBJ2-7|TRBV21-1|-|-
CASSNVTTGGGSRGDYEQYF
TGTGCCAGCAGCAACGTTACCACAGGGGGCGGTTCGCGGGGGGACTACGAGCAGTACTTC
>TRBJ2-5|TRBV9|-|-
CASSVGAPRYQETQYF
TGTGCCAGCAGCGTTGGGGCCCCCCGGTACCAAGAGACCCAGTACTTC
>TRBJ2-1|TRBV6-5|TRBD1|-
CASSRDRVYNEQFF
TGTGCCAGCAGTAGGGACAGGGTTTACAATGAGCAGTTCTTC
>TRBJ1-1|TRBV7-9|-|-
CASSSQGDTEAFF
TGTGCCAGCAGCTCCCAAGGAGACACTGAAGCTTTCTTT
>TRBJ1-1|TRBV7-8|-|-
CASSFGMGGNTEAFF
TGTGCCAGCAGCTTTGGAATGGGGGGGAACACTGAAGCTTTCTTT
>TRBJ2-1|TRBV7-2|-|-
CASSLGQATLGDEQFF
TGTGCCAGCAGCTTAGGTCAGGCCACCCTGGGCGATGAGCAGTTCTTC
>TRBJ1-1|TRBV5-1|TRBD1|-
CASSFGQGKTEAFF
TGCGCCAGCAGCTTTGGACAGGGGAAGACTGAAGCTTTCTTT
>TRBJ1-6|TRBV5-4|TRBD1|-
CASRRQGDSSYNSPLHF
TGTGCCAGCAGAAGACAGGGGGACAGCTCCTATAATTCACCCCTCCACTTT
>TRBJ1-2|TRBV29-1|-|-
CSVADIPYYGYTF
TGCAGCGTTGCGGACATACCTTACTATGGCTACACCTTC
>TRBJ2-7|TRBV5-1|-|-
CASSFSENHEQYF
TGCGCCAGCAGCTTCTCCGAGAACCACGAGCAGTACTTC
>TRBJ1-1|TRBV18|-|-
CASSPYFPGENTEAFF
TGTGCCAGCTCACCATATTTCCCAGGGGAGAACACTGAAGCTTTCTTT
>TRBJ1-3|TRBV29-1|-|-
CSARADRGEGGNTIYF
TGCAGCGCAAGAGCAGATAGGGGCGAAGGAGGAAACACCATATATTTT
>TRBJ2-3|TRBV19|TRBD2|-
CASFSGRAGDTQYF
TGTGCCAGTTTTAGCGGGAGGGCCGGGGATACGCAGTATTTT
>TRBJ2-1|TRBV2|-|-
CASSRGLAEQFF
TGTGCCAGCAGCCGCGGACTCGCTGAGCAGTTCTTC
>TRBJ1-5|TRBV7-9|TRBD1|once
CASSSSGGRGNQPQHF
TGTGCCAGCAGCTCCTCAGGGGGACGGGGCAATCAGCCCCAGCATTTT
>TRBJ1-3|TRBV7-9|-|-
CASSPRVSHSGNTIYF
TGTGCCAGCAGCCCCCGAGTCTCCCACTCTGGAAACACCATATATTTT
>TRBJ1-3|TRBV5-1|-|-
CASSPRRRTFSGNTIYF
TGCGCCAGCAGCCCACGTCGTCGGACTTTCTCTGGAAACACCATATATTTT
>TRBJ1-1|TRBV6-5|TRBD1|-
CASRQGDNTEAFF
TGTGCCAGTAGACAGGGCGACAACACTGAAGCTTTCTTT
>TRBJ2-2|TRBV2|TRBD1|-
CASSVPGQVYTGELFF
TGTGCCAGCAGCGTCCCGGGACAGGTATACACCGGGGAGCTGTTTTTT